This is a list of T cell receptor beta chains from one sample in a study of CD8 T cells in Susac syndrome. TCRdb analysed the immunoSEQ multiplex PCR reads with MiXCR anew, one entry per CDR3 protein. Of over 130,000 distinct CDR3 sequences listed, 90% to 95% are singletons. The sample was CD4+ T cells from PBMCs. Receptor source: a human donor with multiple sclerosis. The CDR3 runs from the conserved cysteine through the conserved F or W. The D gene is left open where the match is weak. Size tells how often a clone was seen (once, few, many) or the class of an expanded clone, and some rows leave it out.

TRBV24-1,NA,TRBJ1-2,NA,CATSDRADGYTF,TGTGCCACCAGTGATCGTGCTGACGGCTACACCTTC
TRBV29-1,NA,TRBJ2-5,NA,CSVDVSQETQYF,TGCAGCGTTGATGTCAGCCAAGAGACCCAGTACTTC
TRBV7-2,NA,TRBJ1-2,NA,CASNRRRTDPYGYTF,TGTGCCAGCAACCGCAGGAGGACAGACCCCTATGGCTACACCTTC
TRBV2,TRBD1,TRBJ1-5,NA,CASSGQGGNQPQHF,TGTGCCAGCAGCGGACAGGGAGGCAATCAGCCCCAGCATTTT
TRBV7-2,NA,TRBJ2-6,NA,CASSLVLSGSGANVLTF,TGTGCCAGCAGCTTAGTTCTATCGGGTTCCGGGGCCAACGTCCTGACTTTC
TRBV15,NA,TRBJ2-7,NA,CATSREQGYYEQYF,TGTGCCACCAGCAGAGAGCAGGGGTACTACGAGCAGTACTTC
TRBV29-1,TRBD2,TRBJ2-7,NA,CSVVRSGSSSYEQYF,TGCAGCGTTGTTCGTAGCGGGAGTTCTTCCTACGAGCAGTACTTC
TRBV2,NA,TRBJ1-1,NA,CASSAPRSHTEAFF,TGTGCCAGCAGTGCTCCTCGGAGTCACACTGAAGCTTTCTTT
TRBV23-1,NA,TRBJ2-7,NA,CASSQSHTAYEQYF,TGCGCCAGCAGTCAAAGTCATACAGCCTACGAGCAGTACTTC
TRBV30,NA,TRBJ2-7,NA,CAWGGQPSSYEQYF,TGTGCCTGGGGGGGACAACCGAGCTCCTACGAGCAGTACTTC
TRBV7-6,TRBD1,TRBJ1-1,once,CASSSNRGGTEAFF,TGTGCCAGCAGCTCGAACAGGGGGGGCACTGAAGCTTTCTTT
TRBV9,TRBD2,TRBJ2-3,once,CASSATSGGGVDTQYF,TGTGCCAGCAGCGCCACTAGCGGGGGCGGGGTGGATACGCAGTATTTT
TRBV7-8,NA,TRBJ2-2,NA,CASSLVRDSGELFF,TGTGCCAGCAGCTTAGTCCGGGATTCCGGGGAGCTGTTTTTT
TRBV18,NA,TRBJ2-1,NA,CASSGTESSYNEQFF,TGTGCCAGCTCAGGGACGGAGAGCTCCTACAATGAGCAGTTCTTC
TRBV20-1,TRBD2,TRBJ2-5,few,CSARLAGAQETQYF,TGCAGTGCTAGACTAGCGGGGGCCCAAGAGACCCAGTACTTC
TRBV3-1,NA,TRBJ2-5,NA,CASSQAPGRWETQYF,TGTGCCAGCAGCCAAGCGCCCGGCCGCTGGGAGACCCAGTACTTC
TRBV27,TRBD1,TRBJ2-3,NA,CASSLFSGTGGTDTQYF,TGTGCCAGCAGTTTATTCTCCGGGACAGGGGGCACAGATACGCAGTATTTT
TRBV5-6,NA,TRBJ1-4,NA,CASSLLEGLLANEKLFF,TGTGCCAGCAGCTTGTTGGAGGGGCTATTAGCTAATGAAAAACTGTTTTTT
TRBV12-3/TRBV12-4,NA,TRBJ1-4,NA,CASSPAVANEKLFF,TGTGCCAGCAGTCCCGCGGTAGCTAATGAAAAACTGTTTTTT
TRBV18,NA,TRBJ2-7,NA,CASSPSGQRSYEQYF,TGTGCCAGCTCCCCCTCCGGACAGCGCTCCTACGAGCAGTACTTC
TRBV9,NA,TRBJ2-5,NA,CASSVAGRIQETQYF,TGTGCCAGCAGCGTAGCGGGCAGGATCCAAGAGACCCAGTACTTC
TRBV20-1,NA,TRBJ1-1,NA,CSAMVIYAFF,TGCAGTGCTATGGTGATCTACGCTTTCTTT
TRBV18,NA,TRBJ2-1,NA,CASSPRGSRYNEQFF,TGTGCCAGCTCACCAAGGGGCTCGAGGTACAATGAGCAGTTCTTC
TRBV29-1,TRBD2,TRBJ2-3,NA,CSVEAISGRKTDTQYF,TGCAGCGTTGAAGCGATTAGCGGGAGGAAGACAGATACGCAGTATTTT
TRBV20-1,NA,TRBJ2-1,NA,CSAPRDSTGNEQFF,TGCAGTGCTCCCCGGGACTCCACAGGAAATGAGCAGTTCTTC
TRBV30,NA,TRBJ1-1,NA,CAWSARNTEAFF,TGTGCCTGGAGTGCACGGAACACTGAAGCTTTCTTT
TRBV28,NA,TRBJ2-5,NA,CASSPPITGQETQYF,TGTGCCAGCAGCCCCCCAATAACTGGGCAAGAGACCCAGTACTTC
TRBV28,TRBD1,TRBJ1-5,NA,CASRGTGNQPQHF,TGTGCCAGCAGGGGGACAGGGAATCAGCCCCAGCATTTT
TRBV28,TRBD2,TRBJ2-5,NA,CAEAGGDQETQYF,TGTGCCGAAGCGGGAGGGGACCAAGAGACCCAGTACTTC
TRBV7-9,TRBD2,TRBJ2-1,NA,CASSLFGLAGVEQFF,TGTGCCAGCAGCTTATTCGGACTAGCGGGGGTCGAGCAGTTCTTC
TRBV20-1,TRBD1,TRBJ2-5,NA,CSAGGQGNRETQYF,TGCAGTGCTGGGGGACAGGGTAATCGGGAGACCCAGTACTTC
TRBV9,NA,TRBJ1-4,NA,CASSAHRDRIGEKLFF,TGTGCCAGCAGCGCCCACCGGGACCGGATAGGAGAAAAACTGTTTTTT
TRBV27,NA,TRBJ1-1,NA,CASSLEAYTEAFF,TGTGCCAGCAGTTTGGAGGCGTACACTGAAGCTTTCTTT
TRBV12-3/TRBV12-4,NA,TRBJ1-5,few,CASSLGQPQHF,TGTGCCAGCAGTTTGGGTCAGCCCCAGCATTTT
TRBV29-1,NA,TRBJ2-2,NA,CSAKTNTGELIF,TGCAGCGCGAAAACGAACACCGGGGAGCTGATTTTT
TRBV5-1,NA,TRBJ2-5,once,CASSLDEREAQYF,TGCGCCAGCAGCTTGGACGAAAGGGAAGCCCAGTACTTC
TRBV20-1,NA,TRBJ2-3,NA,CSAGHGAATDTQYF,TGCAGTGCTGGGCACGGGGCGGCCACAGATACGCAGTATTTT
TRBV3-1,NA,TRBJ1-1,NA,CASSRAGSTEAFF,TGTGCCAGCAGCCGAGCAGGCAGCACTGAAGCTTTCTTT
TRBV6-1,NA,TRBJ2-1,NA,CASMGFSYNEQFF,TGTGCCAGCATGGGATTCTCCTACAATGAGCAGTTCTTC
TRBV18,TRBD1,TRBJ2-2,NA,CASSPKGTANTGELFF,TGTGCCAGCTCACCCAAAGGGACAGCCAACACCGGGGAGCTGTTTTTT
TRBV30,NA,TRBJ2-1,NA,CAWSSTNEQFF,TGTGCCTGGAGCTCTACCAATGAGCAGTTCTTC
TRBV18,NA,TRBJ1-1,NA,CASSPPPGTEAFF,TGTGCCAGCTCACCACCGCCGGGAACTGAAGCTTTCTTT
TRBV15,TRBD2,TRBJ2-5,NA,CATSRSGTTKETQYF,TGTGCCACCAGCAGATCCGGGACTACAAAAGAGACCCAGTACTTC